The 22 T cell receptor beta chains given below trace back to one sample, sequenced in a study of CD8+CD57+ T cells in acquired aplastic anemia. Using genomic DNA as the template, TCR beta VDJ and CDR3 profiling was carried out. In TCRdb, the reads were re-called with MiXCR into one record per CDR3 protein. The table has roughly 38,000 distinct CDR3 sequences, under 80% seen once. Source material: sorted CD4+, CD8+, or CD8+CD57+ T cells (not recorded which) from PBMCs. These receptors were taken from a human donor in good health, serving as a control.

The V call is TRBV20-1, the J call TRBJ1-5; D is unclear. CDR1 and CDR2 (germline): DFQATT, SNEGSKA (reference sequence). V was pared by 3 bases and J by 0 bases, with 9 bases between. The CDR3 runs to 14 residues. DNA of the CDR3: TGCAGTGCTAGGGACCGGGATAGCAATCAGCCCCAGCATTTT. Encoded protein: CSARDRDSNQPQHF.

The rearrangement joins TRBV2 to TRBJ1-1, with D tentatively TRBD1 (5 bases). This CDR3 is built from 14 residues. Germline CDR1 is SNHLY and CDR2 is FYNNEI. Trimming shortened V by 0 bases and J by 5 bases, and 10 bases separated the two germline ends. In nucleotides, the CDR3 is TGTGCCAGCAGTGAAGCCAGGGCGGAGACTGAAGCTTTCTTT. Translation gives CASSEARAETEAFF.

This clonotype was recorded once. The chain is built from TRBV29-1 and TRBJ2-1, with D possibly TRBD2 on 6 matching bases. The CDR3 totals 17 residues. Trimming removed 1 base at V and 0 bases at J, with 16 bases between. Germline V gene lookup returns CDR1 SQVTM and CDR2 ANQGSEA. CDR3 loop: CSVEAQDPGSSYNEQFF. CDR3 sequence (DNA): TGCAGCGTTGAAGCCCAGGATCCCGGGAGCTCCTACAATGAGCAGTTCTTC.

V usage is TRBV20-1 and J usage is TRBJ1-2, with D perhaps TRBD1 (6 bases). CDR3 length: 12 amino acids. Trimming took off 3 bases at V and 14 bases at J, with 19 bases between the two ends. Germline V lookup: CDR1 DFQATT, CDR2 SNEGSKA (reference sequence). The CDR3 DNA follows: TGCAGTGCTAGGGTCGACAGGTCTTTTGAGACCTTC. This encodes CSARVDRSFETF.

This clonotype was found once. The genes are TRBV5-6 and TRBJ1-6; D remains unclear. Trimming shortened V by 0 bases and J by 4 bases, and 8 bases separated the two germline ends. The CDR3 runs to 15 residues. In germline, CDR1 is SGHDT, CDR2 YYEEEE. DNA for the CDR3: TGTGCCAGCAGCTTGGGACGGACTTATAATTCACCCCTCCACTTT. Translation gives CASSLGRTYNSPLHF.

The chain is built from TRBV7-8 and TRBJ1-6, with TRBD1 identical over 8 bases. Losses at the gene ends were 5 bases for V and 8 bases for J; bases not matched to a gene: 5. This CDR3 is 14 amino acids long. From germline, CDR1 is SGHVS and CDR2 FQNEAQ. The CDR3 coding sequence is TGTGCCAGCAGCACCGGACAGGGTCATTCACCCCTCCACTTT. Protein product: CASSTGQGHSPLHF.

The V and J genes are TRBV7-2 and TRBJ2-7, with D unresolved. V dropped 4 bases and J dropped 6 bases, with 7 bases sitting between them. The CDR3 extends over 11 amino acids. CDR1 and CDR2 from the germline V gene are SGHTA and FQGNSA. CDR3 DNA sequence: TGTGCCAGCAGCTCATCACTCGAGCAGTACTTC. Protein product: CASSSSLEQYF.

V is TRBV10-3 and J is TRBJ2-7; TRBD1 is a possible D gene (6 bases). The CDR3 is made up of 17 amino acids. V was cut by 2 bases and J by 3 bases, with 20 bases left in between. Germline V gives CDR1 ENHRY, CDR2 SYGVKD. The CDR3, as DNA: TGTGCCATCAGTGAGCCTAATTCAGGGGTTGGCCGCTACGAGCAGTACTTC. It encodes CAISEPNSGVGRYEQYF.

The sample holds a few counts of this clonotype. The V gene is TRBV29-1, the J gene TRBJ2-5, with 9 bases fitting TRBD2. V dropped 3 bases and J dropped 4; count of bases not matched to a gene: 6. Germline CDR1 SQVTM, CDR2 ANQGSEA. The CDR3 has 14 residues. CDR3 coding DNA: TGCAGCGTTGACATAGCGGGAGTAGCAGAGACCCAGTACTTC. It yields the protein CSVDIAGVAETQYF.

This chain joins TRBV4-2 and TRBJ1-2; 7 nucleotides match TRBD1. Germline V lookup: CDR1 LGHNA, CDR2 YNFKEQ. The CDR3 spans 16 residues. V shed 5 bases and J 0 bases; nucleotides not matched to a gene: 9. The CDR3 bases are TGTGCCAGCAGCTCCGGGTCGGGACAGTCTAACTATGGCTACACCTTC. Protein product: CASSSGSGQSNYGYTF.

The chain links TRBV7-8 to TRBJ1-2; D perhaps matches TRBD1 (5 bases). Looked up from germline, CDR1 is SGHVS and CDR2 is FQNEAQ. The CDR3 contains 18 residues. Trimming removed 4 bases from V and 6 bases from J, with 27 bases in between. The CDR3 DNA reads TGTGCCAGCAGCTACGGACTGGGGCGGGGGATCGGATCCGATGGCTACACCTTC. It codes for CASSYGLGRGIGSDGYTF.

Note on this clonotype: Sequence at one end of the junction differs from germline and may be a read error. The gene calls are TRBV2 and TRBJ2-7; D might be TRBD2 (6 bases). The CDR3 runs to 14 residues. Looked up from germline, CDR1 is SNHLY and CDR2 is FYNNEI. The DNA for the CDR3 is TGTGCCATCAGTGAGTCGGAAAATGGGGGGGAGCAGTACTTC. It encodes CAISESENGGEQYF.

V and J are TRBV3-1 and TRBJ1-2, with TRBD1 identical over 12 bases. With V trimmed by 5 bases and J by 1 base, 8 bases remained unmatched. CDR3 length equals 17 residues. The germline V gene has CDR1 LGHDT and CDR2 YNNKEL (reference sequence). This CDR3 is CASSSRDRGLFNYGYTF. DNA for the CDR3: TGTGCCAGCAGCTCCCGGGACAGGGGGCTGTTTAACTATGGCTACACCTTC.

The table lists this clonotype with a few counts. The chain is built from TRBV7-3 and TRBJ2-3; D remains ambiguous. This CDR3 is built from 12 residues. The ends were cut back, 2 bases at V and 5 bases at J, with 5 bases in the middle. Per the germline V gene, CDR1 is SGHTA and CDR2 is FQGTGA. CDR3 loop: CASSLSGDTQYF. The DNA of the CDR3 is TGTGCCAGCAGCTTATCCGGAGATACGCAGTATTTT.

This clonotype was seen a few times. The rearrangement links TRBV2 to TRBJ1-1, with D maybe TRBD1 (6 bases). From germline, CDR1 is SNHLY and CDR2 FYNNEI. V lost 9 bases to trimming and J lost 6 bases, with 14 bases between them. The CDR3 covers 12 residues. The DNA for the CDR3 is TGTGCCAGTTGGGAAGGGGGTTCTGAAGCTTTCTTT. Translation gives CASWEGGSEAFF.

This CDR3 is CATSRDLGQQPQHF. For the CDR3, the DNA is TGTGCCACCAGCAGAGACCTGGGCCAACAGCCCCAGCATTTT. The V gene is TRBV15, the J gene TRBJ1-5; D is ambiguous. In germline, CDR1 is LNHNV, CDR2 YYDKDF (reference sequence). The CDR3 contains 14 residues. Deletions cut 0 bases from V and 7 bases from J, with 10 bases between. The full variable domain, with the rest looked up from reference TRBV15 and TRBJ1-5, is DAMVIQNPRYQVTQFGKPVTLSCSQTLNHNVMYWYQQKSSQAPKLLFHYYDKDFNNEADTPDNFQSRRPNTSFCFLDIRSPGLGDTAMYLCATSRDLGQQPQHFGDGTRLSIL.

The chain recombines TRBV19 with TRBJ1-2; the D is unclear. Germline-derived CDR1 and CDR2 are LNHDA and SQIVND (reference sequence). The CDR3 has 14 amino acids. The V end lost 1 base, the J end lost 0 bases, and 6 bases lay between the germline ends. CDR3 protein: CASSIGKANYGYTF. The DNA of the CDR3 is TGTGCCAGTAGTATAGGAAAAGCTAACTATGGCTACACCTTC.

The V and J genes are TRBV7-3 and TRBJ1-1, with D perhaps matching TRBD1 (6 bases). CDR3 length: 14 amino acids. V gave up 5 bases and J gave up 5 bases, with 15 bases separating them. From germline, CDR1 is SGHTA and CDR2 FQGTGA. Here the CDR3 reads CASSIKGGGTEAFF. The CDR3 DNA is TGTGCCAGCAGCATAAAGGGGGGCGGGACTGAAGCTTTCTTT.

This sequence joins TRBV29-1 and TRBJ2-3; D is unresolved. CDR1 and CDR2 (germline): SQVTM, ANQGSEA. V was trimmed by 4 bases and J by 5 bases, leaving 7 bases between them. The CDR3 spans 11 residues. The CDR3 region is CSVVRGDTQYF. The CDR3 region has the DNA TGCAGCGTTGTTCGAGGAGATACGCAGTATTTT.

The genes are TRBV7-9 and TRBJ2-2; TRBD2 is a possible D gene (6 bases). Trimming removed 5 bases from V and 0 bases from J, with 10 bases in between. This CDR3 is 15 amino acids long. Germline V gene data show CDR1 as SEHNR and CDR2 as FQNEAQ (reference sequence). As DNA, the CDR3 is TGTGCCAGCAGCAGGGCGGGGCCGAACACCGGGGAGCTGTTTTTT. This encodes CASSRAGPNTGELFF.

This sequence joins TRBV24-1 and TRBJ2-3; no clear D gene. Germline V CDR1 and CDR2: KGHDR, SFDVKD. V was trimmed by 3 bases and J by 0 bases, leaving 3 bases between them. The CDR3 is made up of 13 amino acids. The CDR3, as DNA: TGTGCCACCAGTGATCGTAGCACAGATACGCAGTATTTT. This translates into CATSDRSTDTQYF.

This clonotype is classed as medium-sized. The chain couples TRBV7-3 to TRBJ2-7; 9 positions agree with TRBD2. V shed 6 bases, J shed 1 base, and the junction held 4 bases outside the gene matches. Germline CDR1 SGHTA, CDR2 FQGTGA. The CDR3 is 14 amino acids. The CDR3 DNA is TGTGCCAGCAGTCCTAGCGGGGATTCCTACGAGCAGTACTTC. It encodes CASSPSGDSYEQYF.